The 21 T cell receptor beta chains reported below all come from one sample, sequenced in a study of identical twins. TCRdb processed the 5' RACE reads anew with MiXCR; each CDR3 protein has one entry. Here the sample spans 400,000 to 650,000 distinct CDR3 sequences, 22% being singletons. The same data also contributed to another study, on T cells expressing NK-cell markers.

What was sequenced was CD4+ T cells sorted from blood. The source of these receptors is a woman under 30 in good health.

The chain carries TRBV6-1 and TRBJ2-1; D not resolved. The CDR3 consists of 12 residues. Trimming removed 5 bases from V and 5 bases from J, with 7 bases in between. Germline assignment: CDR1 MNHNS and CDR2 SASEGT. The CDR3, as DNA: TGTGCCAGCAGTTCGGTAAACAATGAGCAGTTCTTC. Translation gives CASSSVNNEQFF.

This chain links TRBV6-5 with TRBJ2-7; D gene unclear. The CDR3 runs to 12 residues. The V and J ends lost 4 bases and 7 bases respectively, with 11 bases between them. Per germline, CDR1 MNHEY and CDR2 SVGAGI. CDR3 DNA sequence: TGTGCCAGCAGTTCAACCTTCGCGGAGCAGTACTTC. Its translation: CASSSTFAEQYF.

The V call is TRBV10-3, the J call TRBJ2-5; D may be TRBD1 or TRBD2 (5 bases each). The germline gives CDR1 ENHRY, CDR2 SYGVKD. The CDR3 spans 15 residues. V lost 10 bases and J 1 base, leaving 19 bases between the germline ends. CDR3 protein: CATQIGASPQETQYF. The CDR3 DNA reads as TGTGCCACCCAAATCGGGGCTAGCCCCCAAGAGACCCAGTACTTC.

CDR3 sequence reads: CSARLAGVHEQFF. CDR3 DNA sequence: TGCAGTGCAAGGCTAGCGGGAGTACATGAGCAGTTCTTC. The chain has TRBV20-1 and TRBJ2-1, with 10 bases matching TRBD2. The CDR3 totals 13 residues. From germline, CDR1 is DFQATT and CDR2 SNEGSKA (reference sequence). V shed 6 bases and J 8 bases; nucleotides not matched to a gene: 7.

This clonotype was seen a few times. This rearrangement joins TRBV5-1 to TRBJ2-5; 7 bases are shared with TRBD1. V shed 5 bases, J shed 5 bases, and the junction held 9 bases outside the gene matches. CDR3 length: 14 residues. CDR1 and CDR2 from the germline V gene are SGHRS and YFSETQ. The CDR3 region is CASRHADRDETQYF. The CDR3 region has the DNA TGCGCCAGCAGACATGCAGACAGGGACGAGACCCAGTACTTC.

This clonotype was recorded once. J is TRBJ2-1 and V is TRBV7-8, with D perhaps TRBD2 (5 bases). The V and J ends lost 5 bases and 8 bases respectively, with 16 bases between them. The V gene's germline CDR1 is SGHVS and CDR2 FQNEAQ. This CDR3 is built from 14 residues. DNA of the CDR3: TGTGCCAGCAGCCTGGCGGGCCACGGCGATGAGCAGTTCTTC. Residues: CASSLAGHGDEQFF.

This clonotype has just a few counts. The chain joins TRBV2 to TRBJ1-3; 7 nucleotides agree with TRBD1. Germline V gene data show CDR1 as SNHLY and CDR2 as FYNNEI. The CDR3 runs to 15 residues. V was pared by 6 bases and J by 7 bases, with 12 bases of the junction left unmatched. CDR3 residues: CASRGQDLGPNTIYF. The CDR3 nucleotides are TGTGCCAGCAGAGGACAGGATTTGGGGCCCAACACCATATATTTT.

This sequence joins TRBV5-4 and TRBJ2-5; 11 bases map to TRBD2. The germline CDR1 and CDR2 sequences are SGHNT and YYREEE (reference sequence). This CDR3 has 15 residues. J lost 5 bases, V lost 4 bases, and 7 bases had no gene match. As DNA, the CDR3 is TGTGCCAGCAGCGAACTAGCGGGAGTCTTCGAGACCCAGTACTTC. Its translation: CASSELAGVFETQYF.

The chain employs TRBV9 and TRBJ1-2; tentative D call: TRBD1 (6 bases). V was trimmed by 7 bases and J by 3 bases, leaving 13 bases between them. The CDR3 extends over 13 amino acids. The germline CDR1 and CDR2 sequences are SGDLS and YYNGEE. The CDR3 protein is CASARYRDYGYTF. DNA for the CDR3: TGTGCCAGCGCGAGGTACAGGGACTATGGCTACACCTTC.

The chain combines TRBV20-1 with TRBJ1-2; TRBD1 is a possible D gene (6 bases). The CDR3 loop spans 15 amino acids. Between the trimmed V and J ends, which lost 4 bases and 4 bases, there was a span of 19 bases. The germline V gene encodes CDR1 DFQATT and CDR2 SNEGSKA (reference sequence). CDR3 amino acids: CSATEGVDRLYGYTF. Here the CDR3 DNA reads TGCAGTGCTACCGAAGGGGTCGACAGGCTCTATGGCTACACCTTC.

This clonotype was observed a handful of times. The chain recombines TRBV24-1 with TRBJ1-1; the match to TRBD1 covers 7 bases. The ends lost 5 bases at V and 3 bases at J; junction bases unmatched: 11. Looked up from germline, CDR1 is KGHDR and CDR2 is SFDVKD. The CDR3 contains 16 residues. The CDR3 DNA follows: TGTGCCACCAGTGCCGGGAGTGGGACAGATCACACTGAAGCTTTCTTT. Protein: CATSAGSGTDHTEAFF.

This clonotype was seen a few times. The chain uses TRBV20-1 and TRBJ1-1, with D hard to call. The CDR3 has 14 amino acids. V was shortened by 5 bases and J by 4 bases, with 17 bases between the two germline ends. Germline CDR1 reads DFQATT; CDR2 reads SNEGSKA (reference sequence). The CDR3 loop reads CSAGLTRASTEAFF. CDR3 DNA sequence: TGCAGTGCTGGCCTCACACGGGCTAGCACTGAAGCTTTCTTT.

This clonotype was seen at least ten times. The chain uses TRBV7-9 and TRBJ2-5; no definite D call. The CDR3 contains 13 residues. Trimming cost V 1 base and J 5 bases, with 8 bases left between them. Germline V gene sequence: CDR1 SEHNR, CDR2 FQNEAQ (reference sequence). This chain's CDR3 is CASSLGVLETQYF. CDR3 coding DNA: TGTGCCAGCAGCTTAGGAGTGTTGGAGACCCAGTACTTC.

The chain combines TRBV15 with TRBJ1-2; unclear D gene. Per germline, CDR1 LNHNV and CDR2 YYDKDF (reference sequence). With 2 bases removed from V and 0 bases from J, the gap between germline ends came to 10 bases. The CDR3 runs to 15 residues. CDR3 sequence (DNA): TGTGCCACCAGCAGACAGGTCGCAGCTAACTATGGCTACACCTTC. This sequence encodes CATSRQVAANYGYTF.

CDR3 DNA: TGCAGTGCAGCAGGGTTCGGAGGCTACACCTTC. Translated, it gives CSAAGFGGYTF. The chain links TRBV20-1 to TRBJ1-2, with D possibly being TRBD1 (5 bases). Trimming pared 6 bases from V and 8 bases from J, leaving 13 bases between. CDR3 length: 11 residues. From germline, CDR1 is DFQATT and CDR2 SNEGSKA (reference sequence).

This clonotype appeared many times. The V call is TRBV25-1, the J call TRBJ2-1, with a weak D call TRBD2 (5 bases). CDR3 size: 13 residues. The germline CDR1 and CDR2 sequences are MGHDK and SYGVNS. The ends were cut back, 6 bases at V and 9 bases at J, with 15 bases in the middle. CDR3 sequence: CASRGIEGGEQFF. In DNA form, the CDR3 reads TGTGCCAGCAGAGGCATTGAGGGCGGTGAGCAGTTCTTC. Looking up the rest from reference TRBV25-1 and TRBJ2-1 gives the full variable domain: EADIYQTPRYLVIGTGKKITLECSQTMGHDKMYWYQQDPGMELHLIHYSYGVNSTEKGDLSSESTVSRIRTEHFPLTLESARPSHTSQYLCASRGIEGGEQFFGPGTRLTVL.

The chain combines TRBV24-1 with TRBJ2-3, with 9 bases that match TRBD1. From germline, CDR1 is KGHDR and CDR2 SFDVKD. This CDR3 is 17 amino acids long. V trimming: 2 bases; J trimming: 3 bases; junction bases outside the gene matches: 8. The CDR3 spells CATSDSPGQGGTDTQYF. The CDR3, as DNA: TGTGCCACCAGTGATTCTCCGGGACAGGGAGGTACAGATACGCAGTATTTT.

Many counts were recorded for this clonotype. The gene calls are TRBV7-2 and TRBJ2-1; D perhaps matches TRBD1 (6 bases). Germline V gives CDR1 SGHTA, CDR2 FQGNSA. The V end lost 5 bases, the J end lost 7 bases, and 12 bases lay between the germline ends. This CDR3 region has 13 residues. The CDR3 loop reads CASSRGTMNEQFF. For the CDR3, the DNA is TGTGCCAGCAGCCGAGGGACAATGAATGAGCAGTTCTTC.

The CDR3 loop is CASSQVDYGGNIQYF. The CDR3 DNA reads TGTGCCAGCAGCCAAGTTGATTACGGGGGAAACATTCAGTACTTC. The chain recombines TRBV4-2 with TRBJ2-4; the D gene is possibly TRBD2 (6 bases). Trimming took off 1 base at V and 6 bases at J, with 13 bases between the two ends. The germline V gene encodes CDR1 LGHNA and CDR2 YNFKEQ. The CDR3 contains 15 residues.

CDR3 protein: CSATAGGAQHF. Here the CDR3 DNA reads TGCAGTGCCACGGCGGGGGGGGCCCAGCATTTT. This chain uses TRBV20-1 with TRBJ1-5; D possibly corresponds to TRBD1 (5 bases). With 6 bases removed from V and 11 bases from J, the gap between germline ends came to 14 bases. The germline CDR1 and CDR2 sequences are DFQATT and SNEGSKA (reference sequence). This CDR3 comprises 11 residues.

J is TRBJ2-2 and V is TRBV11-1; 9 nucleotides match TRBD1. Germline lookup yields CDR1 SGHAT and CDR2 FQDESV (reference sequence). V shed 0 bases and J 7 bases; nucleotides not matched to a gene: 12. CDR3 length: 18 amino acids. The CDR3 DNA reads TGTGCCAGCAGCTTAGCGGTAGGACAGGGGACGACTCTCGGGGAGCTGTTTTTT. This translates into CASSLAVGQGTTLGELFF.